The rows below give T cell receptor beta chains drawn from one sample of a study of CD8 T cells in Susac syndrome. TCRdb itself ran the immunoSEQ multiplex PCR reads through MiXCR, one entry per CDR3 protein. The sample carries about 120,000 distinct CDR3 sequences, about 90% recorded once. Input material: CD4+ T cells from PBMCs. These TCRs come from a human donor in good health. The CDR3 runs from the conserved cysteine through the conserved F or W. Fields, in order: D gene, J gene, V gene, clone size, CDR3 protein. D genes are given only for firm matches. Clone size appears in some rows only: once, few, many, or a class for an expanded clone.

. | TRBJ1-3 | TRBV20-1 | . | CSARPGTRDTIYF
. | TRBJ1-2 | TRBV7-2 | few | CASSSAGIYGYTF
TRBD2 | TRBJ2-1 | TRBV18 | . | CASSPMGSGRRNEQFF
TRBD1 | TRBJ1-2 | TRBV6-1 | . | CASSGQGGYGYTF
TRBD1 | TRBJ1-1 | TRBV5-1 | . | CASSLGRGETEAFF
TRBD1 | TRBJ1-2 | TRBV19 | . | CASSMGMPGQGRWRYGYTF
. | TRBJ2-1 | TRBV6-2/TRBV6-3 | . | CASSFAAVSSYNEQFF
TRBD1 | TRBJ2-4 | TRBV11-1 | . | CASSLWTGENIQYF
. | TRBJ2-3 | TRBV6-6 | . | CASGPPGPDTQYF
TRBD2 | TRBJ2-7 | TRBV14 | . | CASSQVPGRTEQYF
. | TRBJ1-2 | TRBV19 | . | CASQRGVTYGYTF
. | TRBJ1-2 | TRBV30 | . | CAWSPGNHGYTF
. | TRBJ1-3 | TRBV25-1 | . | CASSEAGSSGNTIYF
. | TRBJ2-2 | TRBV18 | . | CASSPPAPGRTGELFF
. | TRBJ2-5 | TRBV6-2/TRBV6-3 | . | CASSRIQETQYF
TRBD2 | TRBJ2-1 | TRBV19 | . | CASTSLAGGPYYNEQFF
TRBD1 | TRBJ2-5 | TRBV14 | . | CASSHPRGLVEETQYF
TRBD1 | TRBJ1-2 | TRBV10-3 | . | CAISDGQGSNYGYTF
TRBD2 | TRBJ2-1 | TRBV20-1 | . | CSARREGSYNEQFF
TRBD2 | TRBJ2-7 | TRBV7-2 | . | CASSLAPSGSRDEQYF
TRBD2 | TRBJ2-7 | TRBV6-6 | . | CASSTGTSFYEQYF
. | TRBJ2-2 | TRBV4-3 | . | CASSQVDGSRELFF
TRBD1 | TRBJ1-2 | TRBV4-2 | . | CASSQPSDRAYGYTF
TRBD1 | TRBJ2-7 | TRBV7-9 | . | CASSLPGQGPEQYF
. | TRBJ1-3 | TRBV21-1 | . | CAESSGQGGPGNTIYF
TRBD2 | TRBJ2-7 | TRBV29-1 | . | CSGSGGAYEQYF
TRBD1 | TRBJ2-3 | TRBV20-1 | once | CSARGQGRGTDTQYF
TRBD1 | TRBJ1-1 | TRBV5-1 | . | CASSGTVGRTEAFF
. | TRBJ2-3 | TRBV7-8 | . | CASSSYRGSDTQYF
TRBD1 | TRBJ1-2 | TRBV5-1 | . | CASSPKIDPSQGANGYTF
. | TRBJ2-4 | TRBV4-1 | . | CASSQKGPDYEAKNIQYF
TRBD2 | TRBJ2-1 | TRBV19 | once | CASSIVLARYNEQFF
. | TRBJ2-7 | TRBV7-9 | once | CASSLLGHESWEQYF
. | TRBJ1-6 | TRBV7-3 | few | CASSSQANSPLHF
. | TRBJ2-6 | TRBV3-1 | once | CASSRGPSSGANVLTF